The TCR beta chain under discussion was sequenced for a study of read filtering for tumor transcriptome and immune sequencing. Looking at the study overall: Patients were approximately 17 male and some 13 female, mean age roughly 68 years, range about 40 to 85. R-ISS stage counts were eight or nine for I, around 17 for II, 7 for III.

Ten or more counts support this clonotype. Its antigen is still unknown. V shed 6 bases and J 1 base; nucleotides not matched to a gene: 4. The CDR3 spans 14 residues. Germline V gene lookup returns CDR1 MNHEY and CDR2 SVGAGI. Study conclusions and caveats: Without single-read clonotypes, shared clonotype proportions correlated more between IR-seq and RNA-seq. Approximately 82% of IR-seq clonotypes had a single read, yet these held roughly 3.7% of reads.

From 400 to 450 ng of RNA, a library with molecular barcoded alpha/delta and beta/gamma adaptors was made. Via MiXCR, TCRdb re-called the reads, giving one row per CDR3 protein. The sample consists of roughly 130,000 distinct CDR3 sequences, 10% to 15% of them appearing once. Sequencing input: a population of CD138-negative cells sorted from bone marrow. The receptor was derived from a donor at least 40 years old with multiple myeloma. The rearrangement joins TRBV6-5 to TRBJ1-1, with 8 positions matching TRBD1. The CDR3 sequence is CASRPTGGNTEAFF. CDR3 DNA sequence: TGTGCCAGCAGACCAACAGGGGGGAACACTGAAGCTTTCTTT.